This T cell receptor (beta chain) was recovered during a study of cytomegalovirus exposure and HLA in healthy donors. About the study: For the approximately 400 genotyped donors, over 80% fell within the Caucasian-associated ancestry cluster.

This clone was found a few times. Its target is unknown. Trimming cost V 3 bases and J 5 bases; bases outside gene matches: 4. The germline V gene has CDR1 PRHDT and CDR2 FYEKMQ (reference sequence). This CDR3 is built from 13 residues. Study results and limitations: Researchers catalogued approximately 160 TCR beta chains as cytomegalovirus-associated. Excluded: some indistinguishable V segments such as TRBV6-2 and TRBV6-3. A reported reduction in N-insertions relative to the 666-donor mean was seen in an Asian-associated ancestry cluster in a later analysis.

The PCR had 60 Vbeta and 13 Jbeta primers. Clones were sequenced by immunoSEQ multiplex PCR, and TCRdb holds only the in-frame ones, with some missing. The sample has 100,000 or so clones; approximately 16% are singletons. The rearrangement links TRBV13 to TRBJ2-7; 7 bases map to TRBD2. Sequencing was done on a sample of PBMCs. The sequence was collected from a female donor in good health and CMV-seronegative. CDR3 loop: CASSFVRGDEQYF. CDR3 nucleotides: TGTGCCAGCAGCTTTGTCCGGGGGGACGAGCAGTACTTC.